The T cell receptor beta chain under discussion was sequenced for a study of OX40 agonist ivuxolimab in advanced cancers. Whole-study context: Averaging approximately 60 years in age, with a range of 23 to 79, the cohort was around 87% male.

J lost 2 bases, V lost 6 bases, and 17 bases had no gene match. The CDR3 length is 18 residues. Germline V gene lookup returns CDR1 MDHEN and CDR2 SYDVKM. Study outcomes and limitations: Researchers report that CD8+ T cells had, on average, more expanded clones than CD4+. Clonal expansion by week 6 occurred in CD4+ and CD8+ blood T cells (at 0.1 to 3.0 mg/kg). Determination of antigen specificity was not performed for the expanded peripheral T cells.

Profiling relied on immunoSEQ multiplex PCR, and the TCRdb table lists in-frame clones only, not all of them. The table has around 80,000 clones, roughly 88% seen once; the top ten hold approximately 0.8%. Regarding this clone: Its target is unknown.

The sample consisted of CD4+ or CD8+ T cells sorted from blood, taken in a trial of the OX40 agonist ivuxolimab. The gene calls are TRBV28 and TRBJ2-3; 7 bases agree with TRBD1. The TCR originated in an adult with an advanced solid tumor such as melanoma, head and neck, liver or kidney cancer. The CDR3 reads CASRGYMDRLINTDTQYF. The CDR3 DNA sequence: TGTGCCAGCAGGGGCTATATGGACAGGCTAATTAACACAGATACGCAGTATTTT.